A selection of T cell receptor beta chains follows, all from one sample in a study of vaccination and CD4 T cells after COVID-19. TCRdb used MiXCR to reprocess the PCR reads, holding one entry per CDR3 protein. The data hold some 11,000 distinct CDR3 sequences, with over 50% observed a single time. These receptors' antigens are unknown. The sequenced sample was CD4+ T cells from blood, cultured in vitro. All receptors derive from a human donor who had recovered from COVID-19. The CDR3 runs from the conserved cysteine through the conserved F or W. A D gene is named only where the DNA matches it firmly. Only part of the rows carry a size: once, few, many, or a class if the clone is expanded.

V gene	D gene	J gene	clone size	CDR3 length	CDR3 protein	CDR3 DNA
TRBV4-1	TRBD1	TRBJ1-5	.	13	CASGGQGNQPQHF	TGCGCCAGCGGGGGACAGGGGAATCAGCCCCAGCATTTT
TRBV19	.	TRBJ1-1	.	17	CARPGKAGYDANTEAFF	TGTGCCAGACCAGGGAAAGCGGGGTACGATGCGAACACTGAAGCTTTCTTT
TRBV6-2/TRBV6-3	TRBD1	TRBJ2-5	.	14	CASSQDRVRETQYF	TGTGCCAGCAGCCAGGACAGGGTGCGGGAGACCCAGTACTTC
TRBV7-8	.	TRBJ2-5	few	14	CASSLINSRETQYF	TGTGCCAGCAGCTTAATTAATTCTAGGGAGACCCAGTACTTC
TRBV5-3	.	TRBJ2-5	.	14	CASSLGGGGETQYF	TGTGCCAGCAGCTTGGGGGGGGGCGGGGAGACCCAGTACTTC
TRBV10-2	.	TRBJ1-5	.	16	CASSESPWRSNQPQHF	TGCGCCAGCAGTGAGTCGCCCTGGAGATCAAATCAGCCCCAGCATTTT
TRBV21-1	.	TRBJ1-1	.	15	CASSRRDDMNTEAFF	TGTGCCAGCAGCCGACGGGACGACATGAACACTGAAGCTTTCTTT
TRBV20-1	.	TRBJ1-6	few	12	CSVRAWNSPLHF	TGCAGTGTGAGGGCGTGGAATTCACCCCTCCACTTT
TRBV2	.	TRBJ2-7	.	14	CASYYGLQGDEQYF	TGTGCCAGCTACTATGGCCTCCAAGGGGACGAGCAGTACTTC
TRBV6-1	TRBD1	TRBJ2-7	.	13	CASRKTGGDEQYF	TGTGCCAGCAGGAAGACAGGGGGCGACGAGCAGTACTTC
TRBV20-1	.	TRBJ2-2	large	15	CSAKVRHLNTGELFF	TGCAGTGCTAAGGTTCGACACCTGAACACCGGGGAGCTGTTTTTT
TRBV20-1	TRBD1	TRBJ1-1	once	13	CSARLDRATEAFF	TGCAGTGCCAGACTCGACAGGGCCACTGAAGCTTTCTTT
TRBV2	.	TRBJ1-1	medium-sized	13	CASSVARNTEAFF	TGTGCCAGCAGTGTAGCTCGGAACACTGAAGCTTTCTTT
TRBV6-1	TRBD1	TRBJ1-1	.	13	CASSRQGGTEAFF	TGTGCCAGCAGTCGACAGGGAGGGACTGAAGCTTTCTTT
TRBV6-2/TRBV6-3	TRBD2	TRBJ2-3	.	13	CASRRTSYHTQYF	TGTGCCAGCAGGAGGACTAGTTACCATACGCAGTATTTT
TRBV30	TRBD2	TRBJ2-5	.	17	CAWSAGTYLAAQETQYF	TGTGCCTGGAGTGCGGGAACTTACCTAGCGGCCCAAGAGACCCAGTACTTC
TRBV20-1	.	TRBJ2-1	.	13	CSAEYDLDNEQFF	TGCAGTGCTGAATACGACTTAGACAATGAGCAGTTCTTC
TRBV6-1	TRBD1	TRBJ2-7	.	14	CASRPGTGSYEQYF	TGTGCCAGCAGGCCCGGGACAGGCTCCTACGAGCAGTACTTC
TRBV28	.	TRBJ2-2	once	14	CASTQNPNTGELFF	TGTGCCAGCACCCAGAACCCGAACACCGGGGAGCTGTTTTTT
TRBV7-2	.	TRBJ1-3	few	15	CASSRQAISGNTIYF	TGTGCCAGCAGCCGACAGGCTATCTCTGGAAACACCATATATTTT
TRBV7-3	TRBD1	TRBJ1-5	few	16	CASSLGTGGTGQPQHF	TGTGCCAGCAGCTTAGGGACAGGGGGCACGGGTCAGCCCCAGCATTTT
TRBV20-1	.	TRBJ1-5	.	14	CSAYDRPGWQPQHF	TGCAGTGCTTACGACAGGCCAGGATGGCAGCCCCAGCATTTT
TRBV20-1	TRBD1	TRBJ1-1	.	18	CSASGSGQAENLNTEAFF	TGCAGTGCTAGTGGTTCCGGACAGGCCGAGAACTTGAACACTGAAGCTTTCTTT
TRBV20-1	.	TRBJ1-6	.	14	CSARGAVDNSPLHF	TGCAGTGCACGCGGGGCAGTCGATAATTCACCCCTCCACTTT
TRBV30	.	TRBJ1-6	.	15	CAWNRESSYNSPLHF	TGTGCCTGGAACAGGGAGAGCTCCTATAATTCACCCCTCCACTTT
TRBV7-9	.	TRBJ2-5	.	13	CASSSRHLETQYF	TGTGCCAGCAGCTCCAGACATTTAGAGACCCAGTACTTC
TRBV20-1	TRBD2	TRBJ2-3	few	16	CSATSRASGMGDTQYF	TGCAGTGCTACCTCACGGGCTAGCGGGATGGGGGATACGCAGTATTTT
TRBV20-1	.	TRBJ1-1	.	14	CSARNPHPNTEAFF	TGCAGTGCTAGAAATCCACACCCAAACACTGAAGCTTTCTTT
TRBV20-1	TRBD2	TRBJ2-2	.	15	CSARGGLAGTGELFF	TGCAGTGCTAGAGGGGGACTAGCGGGAACCGGGGAGCTGTTTTTT
TRBV5-1	.	TRBJ2-3	.	15	CASRLDGASTDTQYF	TGCGCCAGCAGACTGGACGGCGCTAGCACAGATACGCAGTATTTT
TRBV5-4	TRBD1	TRBJ2-1	.	17	CASSLATHNSGGNEQFF	TGTGCCAGCAGCTTGGCGACCCATAACTCAGGGGGCAATGAGCAGTTCTTC